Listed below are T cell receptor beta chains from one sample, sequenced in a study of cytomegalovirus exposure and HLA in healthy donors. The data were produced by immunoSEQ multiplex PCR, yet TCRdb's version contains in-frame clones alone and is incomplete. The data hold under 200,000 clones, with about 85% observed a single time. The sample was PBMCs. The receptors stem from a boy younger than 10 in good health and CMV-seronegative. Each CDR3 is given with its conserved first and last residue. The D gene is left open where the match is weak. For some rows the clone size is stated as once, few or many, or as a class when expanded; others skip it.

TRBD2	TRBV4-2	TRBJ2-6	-	TGTGCCAGCAGCCAAGAAGTAGCGGGAGATCTCTCTGGGGCCAACGTCCTGACTTTC	CASSQEVAGDLSGANVLTF
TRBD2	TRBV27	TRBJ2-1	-	TGTGCCAGCAGTTTCTTAGCGGGGGTCTACAATGAGCAGTTCTTC	CASSFLAGVYNEQFF
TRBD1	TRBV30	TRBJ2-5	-	TGTGCCTGGAGGATCCAGGGGGTAGGAGAGACCCAGTACTTC	CAWRIQGVGETQYF
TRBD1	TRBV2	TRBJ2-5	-	TGTGCCAGCAGTGACTATTCCGGGACAGGGCCTCAAGAGACCCAGTACTTC	CASSDYSGTGPQETQYF
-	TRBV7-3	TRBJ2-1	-	TGTGCCAGCAGCCCCACCGGGAACACCTACAATGAGCAGTTCTTC	CASSPTGNTYNEQFF
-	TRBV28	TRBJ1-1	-	TGTGCCAGCAGTTTATTGGGGGGGTGGACTGAAGCTTTCTTT	CASSLLGGWTEAFF
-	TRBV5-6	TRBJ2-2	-	TGTGCCAGCAGCTTGGTTCACCAGGGAAACACCGGGGAGCTGTTTTTT	CASSLVHQGNTGELFF
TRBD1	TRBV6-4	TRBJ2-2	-	TGTGCCAGCAGGGAGTGGACAGGGGCCGGGGAGCTGTTTTTT	CASREWTGAGELFF
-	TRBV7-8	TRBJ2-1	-	TGTGCCAGCAGCTCCCGCCCGGGTCCCAGCGTGGAGAGCAATGAGCAGTTCTTC	CASSSRPGPSVESNEQFF
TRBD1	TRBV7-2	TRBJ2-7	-	TGTGCCAGCAGCTTCCGACAGGGTGACTACGAGCAGTACTTC	CASSFRQGDYEQYF
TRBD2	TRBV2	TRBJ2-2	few	TGTGCCAGCAGTAGCGGGAACGTCGGGGAGCTGTTTTTT	CASSSGNVGELFF
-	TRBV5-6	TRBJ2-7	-	TGTGCCAGCATACTTAGGCGGCTCTACTACGAGCAGTACTTC	CASILRRLYYEQYF
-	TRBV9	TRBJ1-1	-	TGTGCCAGCAGCGTAGTCTCGGGGGTTGACACTGAAGCTTTCTTT	CASSVVSGVDTEAFF
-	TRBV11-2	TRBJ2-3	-	TGTGCCAGCAGCTTAGGAGAAACTATCCGGGGTACGCAGTATTTT	CASSLGETIRGTQYF
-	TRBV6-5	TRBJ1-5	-	TGTGCCAGCAGTTACTCCACGACAGATCAGCCCCAGCATTTT	CASSYSTTDQPQHF
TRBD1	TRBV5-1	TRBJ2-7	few	TGCGCCAGCAGCTTTGACAGGGAGTGGGGGCAGTACTTC	CASSFDREWGQYF
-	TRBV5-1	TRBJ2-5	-	TGCGCCAGCAGCCCAGGACATTTAGAAGAGACCCAGTACTTC	CASSPGHLEETQYF
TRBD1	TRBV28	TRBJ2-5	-	TGTGCCAGCAGCCAGGGGGTTTGGGAGACCCAGTACTTC	CASSQGVWETQYF
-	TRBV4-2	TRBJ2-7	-	TGTGCCAGCAGCCGACGGGGAGGGGGTGAGTACGAGCAGTACTTC	CASSRRGGGEYEQYF
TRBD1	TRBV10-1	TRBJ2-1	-	TGCGCCAGCAGTGACGGGACAGGGGGCAATGAGCAGTTCTTC	CASSDGTGGNEQFF
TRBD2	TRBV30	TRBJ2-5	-	TGTGCCTGGGCCACCGGGACTAGCGGAGAGACCCAGTACTTC	CAWATGTSGETQYF
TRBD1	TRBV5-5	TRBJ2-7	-	TGTGCCAGCAGCAGGGGTGACAGGGGCGATTCCTACGAGCAGTACTTC	CASSRGDRGDSYEQYF
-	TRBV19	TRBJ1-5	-	TGTGCCAGTAGTATAGGAGGGAATAGCAATCAGCCCCAGCATTTT	CASSIGGNSNQPQHF
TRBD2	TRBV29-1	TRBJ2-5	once	TGCAGCGCGGAGTTGAGGGGTGCGGGGGGCTATGGGGAGACCCAGTACTTC	CSAELRGAGGYGETQYF
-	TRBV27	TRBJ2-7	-	TGTGCCAGCAGTTCCCCTCCAGGTAACGAGCAGTACTTC	CASSSPPGNEQYF
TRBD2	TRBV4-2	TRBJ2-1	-	TGTGCCAGCAGCCAACTCGGGGGGGCGTTGTTGGTCAATGAGCAGTTCTTC	CASSQLGGALLVNEQFF
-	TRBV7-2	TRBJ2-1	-	TGTGCCAGCAGCTTAGGTCTAGTCGGGGACAATGAGCAGTTCTTC	CASSLGLVGDNEQFF